The 25 T cell receptor beta chains given below trace back to one sample, sequenced in a study of blood T cell repertoires in COVID-19. TCRdb's table, derived via immunoSEQ multiplex PCR, lists solely in-frame clones and lacks some. Altogether about 210,000 clones are present, around four fifths being singletons, with the ten largest covering less than 3.5%. Sequencing input: peripheral blood. The receptors here all came from a man in his fifties or sixties with active or convalescent COVID-19.

This rearrangement joins TRBV2 to TRBJ1-1, with D possibly matching TRBD1 (6 bases). Trimming stripped 7 bases from V and 4 bases from J, with 10 bases between. Germline values: CDR1 SNHLY, CDR2 FYNNEI. This CDR3 is built from 12 residues. Here the CDR3 reads CASTGEGTEAFF. CDR3 nucleotides: TGTGCCAGCACAGGGGAGGGCACTGAAGCTTTCTTT. The whole variable domain, remainder taken from reference TRBV2 and TRBJ1-1, is EPEVTQTPSHQVTQMGQEVILRCVPISNHLYFYWYRQILGQKVEFLVSFYNNEISEKSEIFDDQFSVERPDGSNFTLKIRSTKLEDSAMYFCASTGEGTEAFFGQGTRLTVV.

The rearrangement joins TRBV15 to TRBJ1-1; TRBD1 matches at 8 bases. The CDR3 runs 16 residues. Looked up from germline, CDR1 is LNHNV and CDR2 is YYDKDF (reference sequence). Unmatched junction bases numbered 6, after V lost 0 bases and J lost 3 bases. CDR3 coding DNA: TGTGCCACCAGCAGAGATCGACAGGGGTCGGACACTGAAGCTTTCTTT. It encodes CATSRDRQGSDTEAFF.

The chain carries TRBV27 and TRBJ1-6; no reliable D call. V was clipped by 1 base and J by 0 bases, with 10 bases between them. The CDR3 length is 17 residues. Germline CDR1 MNHEY, CDR2 SMNVEV (reference sequence). The CDR3 DNA reads as TGTGCCAGCAGTTTATACAGCTATACCTCCTATAATTCACCCCTCCACTTT. This gives the protein CASSLYSYTSYNSPLHF.

This sequence joins TRBV14 and TRBJ2-5, with TRBD2 matching over 11 bases. This CDR3 is 15 amino acids long. In germline, CDR1 is SGHDN, CDR2 FVKESK. The V gene end was trimmed by 4 bases and the J gene end by 1 base; junction bases not matched to a gene: 2. The CDR3 DNA follows: TGTGCCAGCAGCCGGGGACTAGCGGCCCAAGAGACCCAGTACTTC. As protein: CASSRGLAAQETQYF.

This sequence joins TRBV18 and TRBJ2-5; 8 positions agree with TRBD2. Germline loops: CDR1 KGHSH, CDR2 LQKENI. The V and J ends lost 2 bases and 1 base, in that order; junction bases with no gene match: 0. The CDR3 has 14 residues. This CDR3 is CASSPAGGQETQYF. The CDR3 coding sequence is TGTGCCAGCTCACCAGCGGGGGGCCAAGAGACCCAGTACTTC.

This clone was observed a handful of times. J is TRBJ2-2 and V is TRBV5-1; maybe TRBD2 (6 bases). Trimming removed 4 bases at V and 5 bases at J, with 9 bases between. Germline CDR1 and CDR2: SGHRS and YFSETQ. CDR3 length: 13 amino acids. CDR3 residues: CASSLGGTGELFF. CDR3 DNA sequence: TGCGCCAGCAGCCTTGGGGGGACCGGGGAGCTGTTTTTT.

This chain joins TRBV19 and TRBJ2-1, with D perhaps matching TRBD2 (7 bases). The V gene's germline CDR1 is LNHDA and CDR2 SQIVND (reference sequence). V was pared by 10 bases and J by 6 bases, with 25 bases between. The length of the CDR3 is 16 residues. The CDR3 reads CATRGGGPVSGNEQFF. In nucleotides, the CDR3 is TGTGCCACGAGAGGGGGAGGGCCAGTAAGTGGCAATGAGCAGTTCTTC. Complete variable domain (other parts from reference TRBV19 and TRBJ2-1): DGGITQSPKYLFRKEGQNVTLSCEQNLNHDAMYWYRQDPGQGLRLIYYSQIVNDFQKGDIAEGYSVSREKKESFPLTVTSAQKNPTAFYLCATRGGGPVSGNEQFFGPGTRLTVL.

This clone was detected many times. J is TRBJ2-1 and V is TRBV5-1; D gene ambiguous. The germline gives CDR1 SGHRS, CDR2 YFSETQ. The V end was cut by 1 base, the J end by 4 bases, with 9 bases between. There are 14 residues in the CDR3. This CDR3 is CASSLNSLYNEQFF. For the CDR3, the DNA is TGCGCCAGCAGCTTGAATAGCTTATACAATGAGCAGTTCTTC.

The chain couples TRBV29-1 to TRBJ2-5; the match to TRBD1 covers 7 bases. The germline CDR1 and CDR2 sequences are SQVTM and ANQGSEA. The trim removed 5 bases at V and 5 bases at J, leaving 23 bases unmatched. The length of the CDR3 is 18 residues. The CDR3 protein is CSVLWVRQGRRSMETQYF. Written as DNA, the CDR3 is TGCAGCGTTCTCTGGGTTCGACAGGGACGGCGGTCGATGGAGACCCAGTACTTC.

This clone has just a few counts. J is TRBJ2-1 and V is TRBV6-2 or TRBV6-3; D might be TRBD2 (6 bases). The V gene's germline CDR1 is MNHEY and CDR2 SVGEGT. The V gene lost 2 bases and the J gene lost 6 bases, with 20 bases spanning the gap. The CDR3 length is 17 residues. As DNA, the CDR3 is TGTGCCAGCAGTTACCCCATGGGCGGGGCTCTGCCCAATGAGCAGTTCTTC. Protein sequence: CASSYPMGGALPNEQFF.

This chain uses TRBV28 with TRBJ2-3; D possibly corresponds to TRBD2 (8 bases). The V end was cut by 6 bases, the J end by 3 bases, with 13 bases between. The CDR3 sequence is 14 residues long. Germline CDR1 and CDR2: MDHEN and SYDVKM. The CDR3 coding sequence is TGTGCCAGCAGCCGGGAGGGGGCAACAGATACGCAGTATTTT. It encodes CASSREGATDTQYF.

This rearrangement joins TRBV5-1 to TRBJ2-3; D uncertain. Germline V gene lookup returns CDR1 SGHRS and CDR2 YFSETQ. This CDR3 is built from 18 residues. The germline V and J ends were trimmed by 0 bases and 1 base, with 18 bases remaining between them. As DNA, the CDR3 is TGCGCCAGCAGCTTGGGTCGGGTTGAGACCCGGGGCACAGATACGCAGTATTTT. This encodes CASSLGRVETRGTDTQYF. Full variable domain (missing parts from reference TRBV5-1 and TRBJ2-3): KAGVTQTPRYLIKTRGQQVTLSCSPISGHRSVSWYQQTPGQGLQFLFEYFSETQRNKGNFPGRFSGRQFSNSRSEMNVSTLELGDSALYLCASSLGRVETRGTDTQYFGPGTRLTVL.

This clone was recorded a few times. This chain joins TRBV3-1 (or the pseudogene TRBV3-2) and TRBJ1-6; 8 positions agree with TRBD1. CDR3 size: 13 residues. The germline V gene has CDR1 LGHDT and CDR2 YNNKEL (reference sequence). With 4 bases clipped from V and 10 bases from J, the junction kept 3 bases outside the gene matches. CDR3 amino acids: CASSLDRGSPLHF. The CDR3 nucleotides read TGTGCCAGCAGCCTAGACAGGGGATCACCCCTCCACTTT.

V gene TRBV6-5 combines with J gene TRBJ1-3; D uncertain. The CDR3 is made up of 14 amino acids. V was clipped by 5 bases and J by 4 bases, with 12 bases between them. Germline-derived CDR1 and CDR2 are MNHEY and SVGAGI. The CDR3 DNA follows: TGTGCCAGCAGTACGGGATCCAAAGGAAACACCATATATTTT. This gives the protein CASSTGSKGNTIYF.

This sequence joins TRBV7-9 and TRBJ2-1; 8 bases line up with TRBD2. Looked up from germline, CDR1 is SEHNR and CDR2 is FQNEAQ (reference sequence). The CDR3 length is 16 residues. Unmatched junction bases numbered 7, after V lost 2 bases and J lost 4 bases. In nucleotides, the CDR3 is TGTGCCAGCAGCTTAACTAGCGGATCGCTTTACAATGAGCAGTTCTTC. Its protein product is CASSLTSGSLYNEQFF. Full variable domain (remainder filled in from reference TRBV7-9 and TRBJ2-1): DTGVSQNPRHKITKRGQNVTFRCDPISEHNRLYWYRQTLGQGPEFLTYFQNEAQLEKSRLLSDRFSAERPKGSFSTLEIQRTEQGDSAMYLCASSLTSGSLYNEQFFGPGTRLTVL.

This clone was observed a single time. The chain recombines TRBV9 with TRBJ1-2; 8 bases line up with TRBD1. The CDR3 is made up of 13 amino acids. Trimming cost V 5 bases and J 4 bases; bases outside gene matches: 4. Germline CDR1 SGDLS, CDR2 YYNGEE. The CDR3 here is CASSGQGAYGYTF. In DNA, the CDR3 is TGTGCCAGCAGTGGACAGGGTGCCTATGGCTACACCTTC.

The rearrangement joins TRBV19 to TRBJ2-1; TRBD2 agrees at 12 bases. Trimming at V came to 5 bases and at J to 4 bases, leaving 9 bases not matched to a gene. Germline assignment: CDR1 LNHDA and CDR2 SQIVND (reference sequence). CDR3 size: 17 residues. CDR3 protein: CASSASGTSGFYNEQFF. The CDR3 DNA is TGTGCCAGTAGTGCCTCTGGGACTAGCGGGTTTTACAATGAGCAGTTCTTC.

The genes are TRBV19 and TRBJ1-5; 9 bases align to TRBD1. Germline V gives CDR1 LNHDA, CDR2 SQIVND (reference sequence). V lost 7 bases, J lost 3 bases, and 13 bases stayed unmatched. The CDR3 consists of 17 residues. The CDR3 loop is CASKSRGTGSVNQPQHF. The DNA for the CDR3 is TGTGCCAGTAAATCCCGCGGGACAGGGAGTGTCAATCAGCCCCAGCATTTT.

The chain links TRBV7-9 to TRBJ2-7, with a possible D match to TRBD2 (6 bases). The CDR3 sequence is 15 residues long. V lost 0 bases to trimming and J lost 2 bases, with 11 bases between them. Germline CDR1 is SEHNR and CDR2 is FQNEAQ (reference sequence). CDR3 nucleotide sequence: TGTGCCAGCAGCTTAGCCCGAGCGGGCCCCTACGAGCAGTACTTC. The encoded protein is CASSLARAGPYEQYF.

The rearrangement uses TRBV9 and TRBJ2-3; 11 bases agree with TRBD2. J lost 4 bases, V lost 0 bases, and 10 bases had no gene match. This CDR3 spans 18 amino acids. Germline CDR1 and CDR2: SGDLS and YYNGEE. The CDR3 region has the DNA TGTGCCAGCAGCGTAGTAGCGGGAGGGCCCTCCCTGGCAGATACGCAGTATTTT. It encodes CASSVVAGGPSLADTQYF.

The V gene is TRBV5-1, the J gene TRBJ2-7; D may be TRBD1 (6 bases). Per the germline V gene, CDR1 is SGHRS and CDR2 is YFSETQ. Trimming took off 2 bases at V and 1 base at J, with 10 bases between the two ends. The CDR3 runs to 14 residues. The CDR3 region is CASSLGGGSYEQYF. The CDR3 DNA sequence: TGCGCCAGCAGCTTAGGGGGTGGATCCTACGAGCAGTACTTC.

This clone has just one count. This sequence joins TRBV15 and TRBJ2-7; 9 bases align to TRBD1. CDR3 length: 14 residues. With 3 bases clipped from V and 3 bases from J, the junction kept 3 bases outside the gene matches. Per the germline V gene, CDR1 is LNHNV and CDR2 is YYDKDF (reference sequence). This chain's CDR3 is CATSRGGQGYEQYF. The DNA for the CDR3 is TGTGCCACCAGCAGGGGGGGACAGGGCTACGAGCAGTACTTC.

The chain has TRBV18 and TRBJ1-4; perhaps TRBD1 as D (6 bases). The germline V gene has CDR1 KGHSH and CDR2 LQKENI. The CDR3 is 16 amino acids. V lost 4 bases and J lost 0, with 12 bases in between. CDR3 in DNA: TGTGCCAGCTCACTCAACAGGGCGGCAACTAATGAAAAACTGTTTTTT. This gives the protein CASSLNRAATNEKLFF.

This chain joins TRBV19 and TRBJ1-1; TRBD1 is a possible D gene (6 bases). CDR3 size: 16 residues. The V end lost 0 bases, the J end lost 3 bases, and 14 bases lay between the germline ends. Germline V gives CDR1 LNHDA, CDR2 SQIVND (reference sequence). The DNA of the CDR3 is TGTGCCAGTAGTATAGAGGGGGCAGGGGCGGACACTGAAGCTTTCTTT. Amino acids: CASSIEGAGADTEAFF.

This chain connects TRBV2 to TRBJ1-6; 9 nucleotides align to TRBD1. The CDR3 extends over 19 amino acids. CDR1 is SNHLY, CDR2 FYNNEI, per germline. V lost 4 bases, J lost 0 bases, and 10 bases stayed unmatched. The CDR3 loop reads CASSGNFPGQGSYNSPLHF. CDR3 sequence (DNA): TGTGCCAGCAGTGGGAATTTTCCGGGACAGGGCTCCTATAATTCACCCCTCCACTTT. The full variable domain, with the rest looked up from reference TRBV2 and TRBJ1-6, is EPEVTQTPSHQVTQMGQEVILRCVPISNHLYFYWYRQILGQKVEFLVSFYNNEISEKSEIFDDQFSVERPDGSNFTLKIRSTKLEDSAMYFCASSGNFPGQGSYNSPLHFGNGTRLTVT.